This T cell receptor beta chain was sequenced for a study of blood T cell repertoires in COVID-19. Study context: Some COVID-19 samples were acute and others convalescent; all came from the United States, Italy and Spain.

Living in 24 US areas, the participants were between about 18 and 90 years of age. Cohort allocation depended upon clinical history that participants reported. The recovered donors of Cohort 3 showed two negative PCRs, clearance, or symptom resolution. The repertoire was sequenced with immunoSEQ multiplex PCR; TCRdb's copy has only in-frame clones and lacks some. The repertoire includes 300,000 to 350,000 clones, around nine tenths of them detected once, and less than 5.5% sits in the top ten. The sequence came from a man younger than 45 who had recovered from COVID-19. The sample taken for sequencing was PBMCs or T cells enriched from blood (not recorded which).

CDR3 protein: CASSQGGNSPLHF. Written as DNA, the CDR3 is TGTGCCAGCAGCCAGGGGGGTAATTCACCCCTCCACTTT. The chain joins TRBV11-3 to TRBJ1-6; 7 positions agree with TRBD1. The CDR3 length is 13 residues. CDR1 is SGHNT, CDR2 YENEEA, per germline. Unmatched junction bases numbered 1, after V lost 5 bases and J lost 6 bases.